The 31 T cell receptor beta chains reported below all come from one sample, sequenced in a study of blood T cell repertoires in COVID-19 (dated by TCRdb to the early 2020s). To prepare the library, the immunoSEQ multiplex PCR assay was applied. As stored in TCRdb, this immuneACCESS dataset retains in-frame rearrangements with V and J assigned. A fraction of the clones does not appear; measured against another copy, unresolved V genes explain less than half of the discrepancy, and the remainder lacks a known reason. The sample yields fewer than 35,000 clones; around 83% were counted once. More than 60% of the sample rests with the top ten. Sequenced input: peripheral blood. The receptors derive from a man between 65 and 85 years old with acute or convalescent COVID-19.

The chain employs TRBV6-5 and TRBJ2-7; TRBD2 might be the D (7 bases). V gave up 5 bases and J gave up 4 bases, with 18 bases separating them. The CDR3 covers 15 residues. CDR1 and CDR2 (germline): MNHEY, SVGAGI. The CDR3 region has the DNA TGTGCCAGCAGTCAACAGGCGGGGGCCCAATACGAGCAGTACTTC. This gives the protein CASSQQAGAQYEQYF.

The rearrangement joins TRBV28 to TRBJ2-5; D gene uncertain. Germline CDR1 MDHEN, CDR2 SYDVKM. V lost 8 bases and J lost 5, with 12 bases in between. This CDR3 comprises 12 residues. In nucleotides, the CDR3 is TGTGCCAGCCTTAGCAGCCGGGAGACCCAGTACTTC. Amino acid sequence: CASLSSRETQYF.

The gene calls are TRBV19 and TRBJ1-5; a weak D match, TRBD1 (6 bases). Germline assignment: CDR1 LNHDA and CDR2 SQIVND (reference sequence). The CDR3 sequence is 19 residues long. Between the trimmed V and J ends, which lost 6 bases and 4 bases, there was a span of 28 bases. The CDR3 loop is CASSLGRDIVVPLNQPQHF. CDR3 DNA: TGTGCCAGTAGCTTAGGGAGGGACATAGTGGTTCCCCTAAATCAGCCCCAGCATTTT.

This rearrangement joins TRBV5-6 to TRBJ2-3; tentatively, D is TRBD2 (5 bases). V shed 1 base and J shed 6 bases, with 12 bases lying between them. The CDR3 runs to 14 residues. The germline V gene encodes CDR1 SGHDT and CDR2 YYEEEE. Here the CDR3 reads CASSLFERVDTQYF. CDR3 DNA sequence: TGTGCCAGCAGCTTGTTTGAGAGGGTGGATACGCAGTATTTT. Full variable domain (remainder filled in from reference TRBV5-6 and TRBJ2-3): DAGVTQSPTHLIKTRGQQVTLRCSPKSGHDTVSWYQQALGQGPQFIFQYYEEEERQRGNFPDRFSGHQFPNYSSELNVNALLLGDSALYLCASSLFERVDTQYFGPGTRLTVL.

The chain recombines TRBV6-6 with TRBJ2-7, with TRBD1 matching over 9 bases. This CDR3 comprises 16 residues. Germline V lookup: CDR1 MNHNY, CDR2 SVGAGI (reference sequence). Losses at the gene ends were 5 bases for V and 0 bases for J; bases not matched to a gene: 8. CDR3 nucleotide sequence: TGTGCCAGCAGTCCTGGACAGGGGTTTTACTCCTACGAGCAGTACTTC. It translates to CASSPGQGFYSYEQYF.

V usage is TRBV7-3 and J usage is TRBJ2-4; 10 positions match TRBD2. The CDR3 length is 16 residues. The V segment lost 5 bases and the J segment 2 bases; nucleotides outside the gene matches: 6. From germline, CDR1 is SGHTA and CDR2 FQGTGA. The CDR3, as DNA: TGTGCCAGCAGCCCGCTAGCGGGAGCCCCCAAAAACATTCAGTACTTC. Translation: CASSPLAGAPKNIQYF.

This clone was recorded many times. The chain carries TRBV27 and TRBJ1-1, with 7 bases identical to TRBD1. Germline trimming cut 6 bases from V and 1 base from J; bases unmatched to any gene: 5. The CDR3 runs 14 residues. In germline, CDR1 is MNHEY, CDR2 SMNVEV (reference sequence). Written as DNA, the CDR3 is TGTGCCAGCAGGCTGGGACAGCAGAACACTGAAGCTTTCTTT. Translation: CASRLGQQNTEAFF.

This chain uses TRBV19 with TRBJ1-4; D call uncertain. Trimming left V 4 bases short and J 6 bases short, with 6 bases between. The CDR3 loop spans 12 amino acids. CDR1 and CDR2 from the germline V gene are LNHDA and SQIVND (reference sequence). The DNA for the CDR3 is TGTGCCAGTAGTACGAGGGATGAAAAACTGTTTTTT. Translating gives CASSTRDEKLFF.

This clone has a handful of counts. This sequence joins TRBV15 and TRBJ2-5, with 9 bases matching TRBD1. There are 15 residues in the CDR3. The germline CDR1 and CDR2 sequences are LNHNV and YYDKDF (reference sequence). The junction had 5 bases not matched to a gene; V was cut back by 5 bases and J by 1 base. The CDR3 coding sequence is TGTGCCACCAGCCGACAGGGGGGAAGCCAAGAGACCCAGTACTTC. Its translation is CATSRQGGSQETQYF.

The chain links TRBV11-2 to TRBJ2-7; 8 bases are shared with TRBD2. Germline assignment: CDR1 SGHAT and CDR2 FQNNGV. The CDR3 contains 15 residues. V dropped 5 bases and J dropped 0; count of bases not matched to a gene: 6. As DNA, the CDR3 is TGTGCCAGCAGCCCGACTAGCGTGAGCTCCTACGAGCAGTACTTC. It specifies CASSPTSVSSYEQYF.

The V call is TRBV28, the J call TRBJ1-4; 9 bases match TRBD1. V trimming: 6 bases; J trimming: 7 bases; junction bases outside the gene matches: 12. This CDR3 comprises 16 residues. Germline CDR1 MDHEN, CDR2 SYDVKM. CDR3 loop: CASRLGDRAVTEKLFF. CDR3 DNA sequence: TGTGCCAGCAGGCTTGGGGACAGGGCAGTCACTGAAAAACTGTTTTTT.

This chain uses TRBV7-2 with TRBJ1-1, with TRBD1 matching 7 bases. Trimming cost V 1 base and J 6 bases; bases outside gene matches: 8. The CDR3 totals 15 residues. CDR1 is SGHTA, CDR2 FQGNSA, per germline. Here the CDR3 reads CASSLVGTALPEAFF. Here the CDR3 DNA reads TGTGCCAGCAGCTTAGTCGGGACAGCCTTACCTGAAGCTTTCTTT.

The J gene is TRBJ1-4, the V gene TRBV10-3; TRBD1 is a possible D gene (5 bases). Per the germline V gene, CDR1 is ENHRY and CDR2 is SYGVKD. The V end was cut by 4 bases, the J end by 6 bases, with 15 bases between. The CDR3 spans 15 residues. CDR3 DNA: TGTGCCATCAGTGGGTCACCGGGGGTTGATGAAAAACTGTTTTTT. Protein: CAISGSPGVDEKLFF.

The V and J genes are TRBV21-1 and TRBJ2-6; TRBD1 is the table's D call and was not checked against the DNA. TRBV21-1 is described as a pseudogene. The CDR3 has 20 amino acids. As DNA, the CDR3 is TGTGCCAGCAGCAAATGGAGGAGGACAGGGGAGGGGAACGGGGCCAACGTCCTGACTTTC. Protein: CASSKWRRTGEGNGANVLTF.

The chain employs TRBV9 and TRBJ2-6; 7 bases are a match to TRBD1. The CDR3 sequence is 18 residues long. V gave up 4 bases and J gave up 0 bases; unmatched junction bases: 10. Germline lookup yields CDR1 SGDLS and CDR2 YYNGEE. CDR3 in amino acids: CASSILQGSLSGANVLTF. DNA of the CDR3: TGTGCCAGCAGCATATTACAGGGGTCCCTCTCTGGGGCCAACGTCCTGACTTTC.

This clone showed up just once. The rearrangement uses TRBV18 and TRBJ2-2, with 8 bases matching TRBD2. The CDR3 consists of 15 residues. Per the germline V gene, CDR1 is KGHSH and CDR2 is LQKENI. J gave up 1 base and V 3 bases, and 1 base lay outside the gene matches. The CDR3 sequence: CASSPREGNTGELFF. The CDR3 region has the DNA TGTGCCAGCTCACCCCGGGAGGGGAACACCGGGGAGCTGTTTTTT.

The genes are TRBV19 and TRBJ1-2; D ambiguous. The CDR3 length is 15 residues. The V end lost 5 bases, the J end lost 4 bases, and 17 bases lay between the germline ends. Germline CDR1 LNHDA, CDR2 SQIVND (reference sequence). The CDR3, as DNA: TGTGCCAGTAGTCCCACATGGCAGATCGTCTATGGCTACACCTTC. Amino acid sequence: CASSPTWQIVYGYTF.

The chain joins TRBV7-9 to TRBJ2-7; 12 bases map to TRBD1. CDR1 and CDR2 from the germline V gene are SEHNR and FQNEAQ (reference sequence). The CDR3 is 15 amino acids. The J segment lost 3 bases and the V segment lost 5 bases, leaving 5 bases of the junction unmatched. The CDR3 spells CASSLGTGGFYEQYF. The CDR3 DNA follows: TGTGCCAGCAGCCTAGGGACAGGGGGCTTCTACGAGCAGTACTTC.

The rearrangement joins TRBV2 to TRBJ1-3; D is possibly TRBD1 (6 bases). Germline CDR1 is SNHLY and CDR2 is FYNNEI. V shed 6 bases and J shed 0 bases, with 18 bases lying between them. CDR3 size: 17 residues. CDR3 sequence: CASSRLRDTTSGNTIYF. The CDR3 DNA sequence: TGTGCCAGCAGCCGACTCCGGGACACAACCTCTGGAAACACCATATATTTT.

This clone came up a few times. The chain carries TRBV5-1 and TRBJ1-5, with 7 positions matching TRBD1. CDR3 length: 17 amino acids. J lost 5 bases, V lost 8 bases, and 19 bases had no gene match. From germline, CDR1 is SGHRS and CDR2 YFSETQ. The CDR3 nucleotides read TGCGCCAGTTTGCCCCGGGACAGAACCATTGGTGATCAGCCCCAGCATTTT. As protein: CASLPRDRTIGDQPQHF.

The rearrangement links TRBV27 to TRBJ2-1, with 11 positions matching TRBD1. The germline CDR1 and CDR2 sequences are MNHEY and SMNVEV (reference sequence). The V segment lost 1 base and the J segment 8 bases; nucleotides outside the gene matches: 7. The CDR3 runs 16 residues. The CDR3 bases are TGTGCCAGCAGTTTATTGGGACAGGGGGTTCATTATGAGCAGTTCTTC. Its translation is CASSLLGQGVHYEQFF.

CDR3: CASSRQVRDTEAFF. The CDR3 bases are TGTGCCAGTAGTCGACAGGTCAGGGACACTGAAGCTTTCTTT. V gene TRBV19 combines with J gene TRBJ1-1, with D possibly TRBD1 on 6 matching bases. CDR3 size: 14 residues. Looked up from germline, CDR1 is LNHDA and CDR2 is SQIVND (reference sequence). V lost 5 bases and J 3 bases, leaving 13 bases between the germline ends.

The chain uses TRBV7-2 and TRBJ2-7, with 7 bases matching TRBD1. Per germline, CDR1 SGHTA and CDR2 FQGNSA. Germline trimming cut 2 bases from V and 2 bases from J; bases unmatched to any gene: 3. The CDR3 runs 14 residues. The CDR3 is CASSLNRGTYEQYF. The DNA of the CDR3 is TGTGCCAGCAGCTTAAACAGGGGAACCTACGAGCAGTACTTC.

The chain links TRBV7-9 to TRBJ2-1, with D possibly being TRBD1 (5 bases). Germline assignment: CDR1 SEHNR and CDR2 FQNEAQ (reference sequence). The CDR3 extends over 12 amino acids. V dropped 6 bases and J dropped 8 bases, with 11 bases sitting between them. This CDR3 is CASSRQTHEQFF. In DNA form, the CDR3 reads TGTGCCAGCAGTCGACAGACCCATGAGCAGTTCTTC. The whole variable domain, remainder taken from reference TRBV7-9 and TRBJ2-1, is DTGVSQNPRHKITKRGQNVTFRCDPISEHNRLYWYRQTLGQGPEFLTYFQNEAQLEKSRLLSDRFSAERPKGSFSTLEIQRTEQGDSAMYLCASSRQTHEQFFGPGTRLTVL.

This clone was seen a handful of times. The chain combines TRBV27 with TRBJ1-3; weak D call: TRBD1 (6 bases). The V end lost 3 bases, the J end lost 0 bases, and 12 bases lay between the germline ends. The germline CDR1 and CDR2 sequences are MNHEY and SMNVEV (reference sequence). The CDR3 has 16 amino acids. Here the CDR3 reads CASSLRGGFSGNTIYF. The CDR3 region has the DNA TGTGCCAGCAGTTTGCGCGGGGGCTTCTCTGGAAACACCATATATTTT.

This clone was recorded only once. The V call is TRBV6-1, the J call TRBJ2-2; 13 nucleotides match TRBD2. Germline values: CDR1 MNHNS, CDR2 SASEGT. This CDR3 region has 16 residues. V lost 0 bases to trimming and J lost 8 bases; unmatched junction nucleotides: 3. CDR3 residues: CASSEAGLAGVGELFF. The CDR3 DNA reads TGTGCCAGCAGTGAAGCTGGACTAGCGGGAGTAGGGGAGCTGTTTTTT.

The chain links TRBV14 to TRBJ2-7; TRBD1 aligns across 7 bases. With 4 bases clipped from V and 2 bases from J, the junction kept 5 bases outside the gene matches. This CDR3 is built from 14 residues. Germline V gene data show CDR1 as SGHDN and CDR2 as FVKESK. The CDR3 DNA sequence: TGTGCCAGCAGCCGATTTACAGGGGCCTACGAGCAGTACTTC. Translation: CASSRFTGAYEQYF.

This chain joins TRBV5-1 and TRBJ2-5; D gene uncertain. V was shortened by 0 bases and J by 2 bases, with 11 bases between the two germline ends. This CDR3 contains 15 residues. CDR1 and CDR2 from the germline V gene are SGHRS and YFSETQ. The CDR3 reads CASSLGRDTQETQYF. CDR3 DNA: TGCGCCAGCAGCTTGGGACGCGACACGCAAGAGACCCAGTACTTC. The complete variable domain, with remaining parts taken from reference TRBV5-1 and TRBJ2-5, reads KAGVTQTPRYLIKTRGQQVTLSCSPISGHRSVSWYQQTPGQGLQFLFEYFSETQRNKGNFPGRFSGRQFSNSRSEMNVSTLELGDSALYLCASSLGRDTQETQYFGPGTRLLVL.

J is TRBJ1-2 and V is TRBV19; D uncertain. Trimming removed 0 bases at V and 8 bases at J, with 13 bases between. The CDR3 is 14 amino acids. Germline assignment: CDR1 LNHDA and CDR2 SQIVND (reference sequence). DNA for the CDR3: TGTGCCAGTAGTATAGATCCGGGAGCTCCAGGCTACACCTTC. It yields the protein CASSIDPGAPGYTF.

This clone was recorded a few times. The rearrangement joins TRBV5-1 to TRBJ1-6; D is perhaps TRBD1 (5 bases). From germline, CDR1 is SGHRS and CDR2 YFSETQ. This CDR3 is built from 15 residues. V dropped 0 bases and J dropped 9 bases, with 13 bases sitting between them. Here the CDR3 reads CASSLVQGSSSPLHF. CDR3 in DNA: TGCGCCAGCAGCTTGGTTCAGGGCAGCAGTTCACCCCTCCACTTT.

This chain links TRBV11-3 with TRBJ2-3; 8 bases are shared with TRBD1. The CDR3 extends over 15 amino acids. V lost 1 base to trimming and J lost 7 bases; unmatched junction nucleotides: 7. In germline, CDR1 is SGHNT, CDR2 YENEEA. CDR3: CASSLVGQGGYTQYF. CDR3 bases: TGTGCCAGCAGCTTAGTTGGACAGGGAGGATATACGCAGTATTTT.